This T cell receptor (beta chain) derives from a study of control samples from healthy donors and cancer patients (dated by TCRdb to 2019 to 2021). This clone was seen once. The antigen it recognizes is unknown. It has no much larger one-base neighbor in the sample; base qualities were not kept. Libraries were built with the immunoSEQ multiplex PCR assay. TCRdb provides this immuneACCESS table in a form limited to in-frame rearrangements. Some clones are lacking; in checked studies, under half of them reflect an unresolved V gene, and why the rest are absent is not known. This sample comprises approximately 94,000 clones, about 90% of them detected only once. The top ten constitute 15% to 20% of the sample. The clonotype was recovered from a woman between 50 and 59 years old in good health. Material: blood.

The DNA is as follows: TGTGCCAGCAGAAGAGAACCCACCGGGGAGCTGTTTTTT. This is translated as CASRREPTGELFF. Rearrangement joined TRBV3-1 (or the pseudogene TRBV3-2) to TRBJ2-2, with the D gene not confidently named. V lost 6 bases and J lost 4 bases; the stretch between them is 9 bases long. From its cysteine to its phenylalanine, the CDR3 spans 13 amino acids. The DNA shown is the 39-base CDR3, in frame from base 1. The CDR1 and CDR2 encoded by the germline V gene (reference sequence) are LGHDT and YNNKEL.